Shown below are 15 T cell receptor beta chains from a single sample sequenced in a study of blood T cell repertoires in COVID-19. TCRdb's table, derived via immunoSEQ multiplex PCR, lists solely in-frame clones and lacks some. The repertoire holds approximately 210,000 clones, with over 80% as singletons. Sequences were obtained from peripheral blood. The receptors shown here come from a man between 60 and 70 years old with COVID-19, enrolled during active disease.

This clone was detected a few times. The J gene is TRBJ2-2, the V gene TRBV15; no firm D call. Trimming cost V 0 bases and J 5 bases, with 7 bases left between them. CDR3 size: 14 residues. Germline V gene data show CDR1 as LNHNV and CDR2 as YYDKDF (reference sequence). The CDR3 coding sequence is TGTGCCACCAGCAGAGATCATCGGACCGGGGAGCTGTTTTTT. Its protein is CATSRDHRTGELFF.

V and J are TRBV7-2 and TRBJ1-4; D ambiguous. Between the trimmed V and J ends, which lost 2 bases and 10 bases, there was a span of 14 bases. Looked up from germline, CDR1 is SGHTA and CDR2 is FQGNSA. This CDR3 region has 14 residues. CDR3 DNA sequence: TGTGCCAGCAGCTTATCGGTCAATGAGGGAAAACTGTTTTTT. Its protein is CASSLSVNEGKLFF.

The chain carries TRBV5-1 and TRBJ1-4, with D hard to call. Germline V gene data show CDR1 as SGHRS and CDR2 as YFSETQ. The CDR3 loop spans 15 amino acids. V was shortened by 0 bases and J by 0 bases, with 6 bases between the two germline ends. CDR3 protein: CASSLAAATNEKLFF. The CDR3 coding sequence is TGCGCCAGCAGCTTGGCTGCAGCAACTAATGAAAAACTGTTTTTT.

The chain recombines TRBV3-1 (or the pseudogene TRBV3-2) with TRBJ2-1; 8 positions match TRBD2. The V gene end was trimmed by 7 bases and the J gene end by 4 bases; junction bases not matched to a gene: 6. The CDR3 runs 14 residues. CDR1 is LGHDT and CDR2 is YNNKEL in the germline V gene (reference sequence). Written as DNA, the CDR3 is TGTGCCAGCACCTCTAGCGGGTGGTACAATGAGCAGTTCTTC. This encodes CASTSSGWYNEQFF.

The chain joins TRBV3-1 (or the pseudogene TRBV3-2) to TRBJ2-3; 9 bases map to TRBD2. The CDR3 extends over 17 amino acids. Looked up from germline, CDR1 is LGHDT and CDR2 is YNNKEL (reference sequence). J lost 5 bases, V lost 0 bases, and 9 bases had no gene match. The chain's CDR3 is CASSQEGGGRAGDTQYF. CDR3 nucleotide sequence: TGTGCCAGCAGCCAAGAAGGAGGCGGGAGGGCCGGAGATACGCAGTATTTT.

The rearrangement links TRBV10-3 to TRBJ1-2, with D maybe TRBD1 (6 bases). Trimming left V 8 bases short and J 6 bases short, with 16 bases between. The CDR3 has 13 residues. CDR1 is ENHRY, CDR2 SYGVKD, per germline. The CDR3 sequence: CAIGEDSAHGYTF. CDR3 coding DNA: TGTGCCATCGGAGAGGACAGTGCCCATGGCTACACCTTC.

The chain carries TRBV27 and TRBJ2-7, with D possibly TRBD2 on 7 matching bases. CDR1 is MNHEY, CDR2 SMNVEV, per germline (reference sequence). The CDR3 has 15 amino acids. V lost 6 bases and J lost 3, with 18 bases in between. CDR3 sequence (DNA): TGTGCCAGCAGAATACCGGGAGGCAGGGGCTACGAGCAGTACTTC. It encodes CASRIPGGRGYEQYF.

The rearrangement uses TRBV3-1 (or the pseudogene TRBV3-2) and TRBJ1-2, with TRBD1 matching over 7 bases. Per the germline V gene, CDR1 is LGHDT and CDR2 is YNNKEL (reference sequence). The junction had 7 bases not matched to a gene; V was cut back by 1 base and J by 5 bases. The CDR3 covers 15 residues. CDR3 nucleotides: TGTGCCAGCAGCCAAGGGGGGGACAGCCAATATGGCTACACCTTC. This codes for CASSQGGDSQYGYTF.

The chain is built from TRBV13 and TRBJ1-1, with 8 bases lining up with TRBD1. V trimming: 1 base; J trimming: 3 bases; junction bases outside the gene matches: 1. Germline V lookup: CDR1 PRHDT, CDR2 FYEKMQ (reference sequence). This CDR3 has 14 residues. CDR3 residues: CASSLETGDTEAFF. DNA for the CDR3: TGTGCCAGCAGCTTAGAGACAGGGGACACTGAAGCTTTCTTT.

Concerning this clone itself: One end of the junction does not line up with germline, which may come from a read error. The V gene is TRBV20-1, the J gene TRBJ1-2, with a tentative D call TRBD1 (5 bases). This CDR3 contains 11 residues. Looked up from germline, CDR1 is DFQATT and CDR2 is SNEGSKA (reference sequence). Written as DNA, the CDR3 is TGCAGTGCTAGAGATGGGGGGGTACAAGCCTTC. This sequence encodes CSARDGGVQAF.

As for this clone: Other DNA variants within this sample encode the same CDR3. The chain couples TRBV7-3 to TRBJ2-7; D perhaps matches TRBD2 (6 bases). V was clipped by 4 bases and J by 6 bases, with 13 bases between them. Germline values: CDR1 SGHTA, CDR2 FQGTGA. The CDR3 has 13 residues. This CDR3 reads CASSSGTGGEQYF. For the CDR3, the DNA is TGTGCCAGCAGCTCCGGGACTGGTGGCGAGCAGTACTTC.

The gene calls are TRBV12-3 or TRBV12-4 and TRBJ2-3; D is unclear. V dropped 6 bases and J dropped 6 bases, with 7 bases sitting between them. This CDR3 is built from 11 residues. The CDR3 protein is CASSWADTQYF. CDR3 in DNA: TGTGCCAGCAGCTGGGCCGATACGCAGTATTTT.

The chain uses TRBV27 and TRBJ2-1, with D maybe TRBD2 (6 bases). With 0 bases removed from V and 4 bases from J, the gap between germline ends came to 22 bases. Per the germline V gene, CDR1 is MNHEY and CDR2 is SMNVEV (reference sequence). The CDR3 contains 19 residues. Here the CDR3 reads CASSLSAQRSGRTYNEQFF. DNA for the CDR3: TGTGCCAGCAGTTTATCCGCCCAGAGGAGCGGGCGAACATACAATGAGCAGTTCTTC.

The CDR3 coding sequence is TGTGCCAGCAGCGTAAACTTTGGGGCATTGAACACTGAAGCTTTCTTT. It is translated as CASSVNFGALNTEAFF. V gene TRBV9 combines with J gene TRBJ1-1; D possibly corresponds to TRBD1 (5 bases). The CDR3 consists of 16 residues. V shed 1 base and J shed 0 bases, with 13 bases lying between them. Germline lookup yields CDR1 SGDLS and CDR2 YYNGEE.

The V and J genes are TRBV11-3 and TRBJ1-3; 7 nucleotides align to TRBD1. V trimming: 4 bases; J trimming: 0 bases; junction bases outside the gene matches: 6. Germline V gene lookup returns CDR1 SGHNT and CDR2 YENEEA. This CDR3 has 16 amino acids. CDR3 coding DNA: TGTGCCAGCAGCTACAGGGGTCCTTACTCTGGAAACACCATATATTTT. Amino acids: CASSYRGPYSGNTIYF.